These 24 T cell receptor beta chains came from one sample sequenced in a study of T-cell reconstitution after alpha-beta-depleted transplantation in children. This sample's TCRbeta library carried unique molecular identifier barcodes. TCRdb called the PCR reads again in MiXCR, with one record for every CDR3 protein. The sample holds 420,000 or so distinct CDR3 sequences; roughly a tenth are singletons and the top ten take over 4.5%. Sample: PBMCs from the stem cell graft donor, taken from the stem cell graft. The receptor set was obtained from a human donor who donated a stem cell graft to a child with acute myeloid leukemia.

Note on this clonotype: The missing conserved phenylalanine or tryptophan at the end of this CDR3 makes a read error likely. V and J are TRBV29-1 and TRBJ2-5; 11 bases align to TRBD2. V lost 4 bases, J lost 1 base, and 5 bases stayed unmatched. The CDR3 contains 15 residues. Germline values: CDR1 SQVTM, CDR2 ANQGSEA. CDR3: CSVATGTSGQETQYL. The CDR3 DNA follows: TGCAGCGTTGCCACCGGGACTAGCGGCCAAGAGACCCAGTACTTG.

This clonotype was seen repeatedly, ten times or more. The chain combines TRBV12-3 or TRBV12-4 with TRBJ2-6; D is undetermined. The CDR3 length is 15 residues. V was cut by 8 bases and J by 0 bases, with 11 bases left in between. The CDR3 reads CASRLGISGANVLTF. In DNA, the CDR3 is TGTGCCAGCCGCCTCGGCATCTCTGGGGCCAACGTCCTGACTTTC.

Only a few counts were recorded for this clonotype. The rearrangement uses TRBV25-1 and TRBJ1-1; maybe TRBD1 (6 bases). Germline V gene sequence: CDR1 MGHDK, CDR2 SYGVNS. This CDR3 has 17 amino acids. V gave up 3 bases and J gave up 1 base, with 18 bases separating them. As DNA, the CDR3 is TGTGCCAGCAGTGATTATTTTACGGGGGCGGAGAACACTGAAGCTTTCTTT. It encodes CASSDYFTGAENTEAFF.

Only a few counts were recorded for this clonotype. The V and J genes are TRBV6-2 or TRBV6-3 and TRBJ2-1, with 12 bases that match TRBD2. Germline V gene data show CDR1 as MNHEY and CDR2 as SVGEGT. After removal of 7 bases from V and 9 bases from J, the junction contained 7 bases not matched to a gene. This CDR3 region has 14 residues. In DNA form, the CDR3 reads TGTGCCAGCACCAGACTAGCGGGAGCTGGTGAGCAGTTCTTC. Protein sequence: CASTRLAGAGEQFF.

The chain combines TRBV5-1 with TRBJ2-5, with D possibly being TRBD2 (6 bases). Germline V CDR1 and CDR2: SGHRS, YFSETQ. V was clipped by 4 bases and J by 0 bases, with 10 bases between them. CDR3 length: 14 residues. DNA of the CDR3: TGCGCCAGCAGCCCGGCGGGGTACCAAGAGACCCAGTACTTC. It is translated as CASSPAGYQETQYF.

Many counts were recorded for this clonotype. The CDR3 region is CSASPGVGPNQPQHF. The CDR3 region has the DNA TGCAGTGCTAGCCCCGGGGTGGGGCCGAATCAGCCCCAGCATTTT. The rearrangement uses TRBV20-1 and TRBJ1-5; D possibly corresponds to TRBD1 (5 bases). The ends were cut back, 3 bases at V and 4 bases at J, with 16 bases in the middle. In germline, CDR1 is DFQATT, CDR2 SNEGSKA (reference sequence). The length of the CDR3 is 15 residues.

This clonotype appeared many times. The chain couples TRBV7-2 to TRBJ2-1, with TRBD2 identical over 7 bases. There are 15 residues in the CDR3. The trim removed 2 bases at V and 7 bases at J, leaving 8 bases unmatched. CDR1 is SGHTA and CDR2 is FQGNSA in the germline V gene. CDR3 nucleotides: TGTGCCAGCAGCTTATCGGGGGGTTTACGAAATGAGCAGTTCTTC. The encoded protein is CASSLSGGLRNEQFF.

In its sample, this clonotype was seen many times. The CDR3 bases are TGCAGTGCTAGAAAGGGAGGTATGAACACTGAAGCTTTCTTT. It is translated as CSARKGGMNTEAFF. The V call is TRBV20-1, the J call TRBJ1-1; no clear D. The CDR3 runs 14 residues. The V and J ends lost 2 bases and 0 bases respectively, with 10 bases between them. From germline, CDR1 is DFQATT and CDR2 SNEGSKA (reference sequence).

This chain connects TRBV20-1 to TRBJ2-5; 7 bases match TRBD2. The CDR3 totals 12 residues. Germline-derived CDR1 and CDR2 are DFQATT and SNEGSKA (reference sequence). The V gene end was trimmed by 5 bases and the J gene end by 4 bases; junction bases not matched to a gene: 4. The CDR3 protein is CSAVSGGETQYF. As DNA, the CDR3 is TGCAGTGCTGTTTCGGGGGGAGAGACCCAGTACTTC.

The V call is TRBV18, the J call TRBJ2-7; TRBD1 is a possible D gene (6 bases). The CDR3 covers 14 residues. Trimming removed 4 bases from V and 2 bases from J, with 12 bases in between. Germline V CDR1 and CDR2: KGHSH, LQKENI. This chain's CDR3 is CASSQDRIPYEQYV. CDR3 in DNA: TGTGCCAGCTCACAGGACAGAATTCCCTACGAGCAGTACGTC.

As concerns this clonotype: Possible read error: a much larger clone is one base away. The chain recombines TRBV9 with TRBJ1-3; a weak D match, TRBD1 (6 bases). V lost 1 base to trimming and J lost 0 bases, with 14 bases between them. Germline CDR1 and CDR2: SGDLS and YYNGEE. The CDR3 totals 17 residues. CDR3 in amino acids: CASSVHPLGGSGNTIYF. In DNA form, the CDR3 reads TGTGCCAGCAGCGTACACCCCCTAGGGGGCTCTGGAAACACCATATATTTT.

The chain joins TRBV23-1 to TRBJ2-4, with TRBD2 as a possible D gene (6 bases). TRBV23-1 belongs to the ORF category, with a function that is uncertain. V was shortened by 4 bases and J by 6 bases, with 10 bases between the two germline ends. The CDR3 has 13 residues. CDR3 DNA: TGCGCCAGCAGTCGAGGAGCGGGAAACATTCAGTACTTC. Translated, it gives CASSRGAGNIQYF.

The chain couples TRBV6-2 or TRBV6-3 to TRBJ2-1; D gene uncertain. Germline assignment: CDR1 MNHEY and CDR2 SVGEGT. Trimming shortened V by 2 bases and J by 6 bases, and 17 bases separated the two germline ends. This CDR3 is 16 amino acids long. CDR3 residues: CASSYADLTDFNEQFF. The CDR3 DNA sequence: TGTGCCAGCAGTTACGCCGATTTAACAGACTTCAATGAGCAGTTCTTC.

This clonotype was seen at least ten times. V and J are TRBV20-1 and TRBJ1-1; 7 bases are shared with TRBD1. The germline gives CDR1 DFQATT, CDR2 SNEGSKA (reference sequence). The CDR3 extends over 12 amino acids. J was trimmed by 5 bases and V by 5 bases; bases with no gene match: 5. This chain's CDR3 is CSARTGRTEAFF. The CDR3 coding sequence is TGCAGTGCTCGGACAGGACGAACTGAAGCTTTCTTT.

This clonotype was seen only a few times. V gene TRBV4-1 combines with J gene TRBJ1-1; a possible D gene is TRBD1 (5 bases). Germline CDR1 reads MGHRA; CDR2 reads YSYEKL. V was clipped by 3 bases and J by 4 bases, with 12 bases between them. The CDR3 is 14 residues long. The CDR3 sequence: CASSHLGQATEAFF. In nucleotides, the CDR3 is TGCGCCAGCAGCCATCTGGGGCAGGCCACTGAAGCTTTCTTT.

The chain combines TRBV5-5 with TRBJ2-5; D may correspond to TRBD1 or TRBD2 (5 bases each). The CDR3 runs 13 residues. Germline V CDR1 and CDR2: SGHKS, YYEKEE (reference sequence). V lost 2 bases and J 5 bases, leaving 10 bases between the germline ends. The chain's CDR3 is CASSFPGPETQYF. CDR3 DNA sequence: TGTGCCAGCAGCTTCCCGGGACCCGAGACCCAGTACTTC. Full variable domain (missing parts from reference TRBV5-5 and TRBJ2-5): DAGVTQSPTHLIKTRGQQVTLRCSPISGHKSVSWYQQVLGQGPQFIFQYYEKEERGRGNFPDRFSARQFPNYSSELNVNALLLGDSALYLCASSFPGPETQYFGPGTRLLVL.

The chain links TRBV11-2 to TRBJ2-1; the match to TRBD2 covers 7 bases. This CDR3 comprises 12 residues. The V and J ends lost 0 bases and 16 bases, in that order; junction bases with no gene match: 6. Germline assignment: CDR1 SGHAT and CDR2 FQNNGV. In nucleotides, the CDR3 is TGTGCCAGCAGCTTAGACACGGGAGGAGGATTCTTC. This encodes CASSLDTGGGFF.

This clonotype was observed a few times. J is TRBJ2-7 and V is TRBV5-6; possibly TRBD1 or TRBD2 for D (6 bases each). The CDR3 contains 13 residues. The V end lost 0 bases, the J end lost 7 bases, and 11 bases lay between the germline ends. Germline V CDR1 and CDR2: SGHDT, YYEEEE. As DNA, the CDR3 is TGTGCCAGCAGCTTGGTTGAGGGGGGAGAGCAGTACGTC. Residues: CASSLVEGGEQYV.

This clonotype has a count of ten or more. The chain is built from TRBV5-1 and TRBJ1-1; possibly TRBD1 for D (5 bases). This CDR3 spans 15 amino acids. Germline assignment: CDR1 SGHRS and CDR2 YFSETQ. V lost 4 bases to trimming and J lost 0 bases, with 13 bases between them. DNA of the CDR3: TGCGCCAGCAGCCACAGGAAGGGTATGAACACTGAAGCTTTCTTT. Amino acids: CASSHRKGMNTEAFF.

The chain employs TRBV25-1 and TRBJ2-4, with D perhaps matching TRBD2 (6 bases). The CDR3 has 14 amino acids. V was shortened by 6 bases and J by 7 bases, with 16 bases between the two germline ends. Germline V gene data show CDR1 as MGHDK and CDR2 as SYGVNS. CDR3 loop: CASSLGGIGNIQYF. In DNA form, the CDR3 reads TGTGCCAGCAGCCTAGGAGGGATTGGGAACATTCAGTACTTC. The whole variable domain, filled in from reference TRBV25-1 and TRBJ2-4, reads EADIYQTPRYLVIGTGKKITLECSQTMGHDKMYWYQQDPGMELHLIHYSYGVNSTEKGDLSSESTVSRIRTEHFPLTLESARPSHTSQYLCASSLGGIGNIQYFGAGTRLSVL.

This chain joins TRBV5-1 and TRBJ2-1, with TRBD2 matching 10 bases. Germline trimming cut 4 bases from V and 0 bases from J; bases unmatched to any gene: 4. This CDR3 is 16 amino acids long. CDR1 is SGHRS and CDR2 is YFSETQ in the germline V gene. The CDR3 loop is CASSPGTSVSYNEQFF. For the CDR3, the DNA is TGCGCCAGCAGCCCCGGGACTAGCGTCTCCTACAATGAGCAGTTCTTC.

This clonotype was detected a few times. This sequence joins TRBV5-4 and TRBJ2-1; 10 bases align to TRBD2. There are 15 residues in the CDR3. The V and J ends lost 0 bases and 6 bases, in that order; junction bases with no gene match: 3. The germline gives CDR1 SGHNT, CDR2 YYREEE (reference sequence). CDR3 bases: TGTGCCAGCAGCTTGGGGAGCGGGGGGGCCAATGAGCAGTTCTTC. As protein: CASSLGSGGANEQFF.

This clonotype was seen a handful of times. V gene TRBV5-1 combines with J gene TRBJ2-2; possible D gene TRBD2, 6 bases. The CDR3 sequence is 15 residues long. Germline values: CDR1 SGHRS, CDR2 YFSETQ. V shed 3 bases and J shed 6 bases, with 15 bases lying between them. The CDR3 is CASSWGVLDAGELFF. For the CDR3, the DNA is TGCGCCAGCAGCTGGGGGGTCCTCGACGCCGGGGAGCTGTTTTTT.

The chain's CDR3 is CSARLAGGPYNEQFF. For the CDR3, the DNA is TGCAGTGCGAGGCTAGCGGGGGGTCCCTACAATGAGCAGTTCTTC. The rearrangement joins TRBV20-1 to TRBJ2-1, with 11 bases matching TRBD2. This CDR3 spans 15 amino acids. In germline, CDR1 is DFQATT, CDR2 SNEGSKA (reference sequence). Germline trimming cut 6 bases from V and 2 bases from J; bases unmatched to any gene: 6.